This TCR beta chain was observed in a study of blood T cells in healthy people across ages. Study in general: About one barcoded beta molecule per two T cells was captured by template switching.

The CDR3 runs to 16 residues. Germline CDR1 is LGHNA and CDR2 is YNFKEQ. The V end was cut by 4 bases, the J end by 2 bases, with 17 bases between. Donors were healthy Caucasian individuals from Russia aged about 6 to 90. PCR was performed a second time for 7 to 11 cycles using a sample-barcoded 5' primer and a J-beta primer mix. One entry per CDR3 protein results from TCRdb running MiXCR on the 5' RACE reads. The table shows about 1.4 million distinct CDR3 sequences, with 59% occurring only once. The sequence was obtained from a man younger than 35 in good health. The chain is built from TRBV4-2 and TRBJ1-1; D possibly corresponds to TRBD1 (6 bases). The material sequenced was blood. CDR3 residues: CASSPAGGPGNTEAFF. DNA for the CDR3: TGTGCCAGCAGCCCAGCGGGGGGGCCGGGTAACACTGAAGCTTTCTTT.